Following are 23 T cell receptor beta chains from one sample sequenced in a study of PD-L1 blockade in urothelial cancer. Stated time point: pretreatment peripheral blood. Here immunoSEQ multiplex PCR was the method, and the copy in TCRdb shows in-frame clones only, minus some. The table lists approximately 47,000 clones, roughly four fifths of them singletons. Sequenced here: PBMCs, sampled around atezolizumab (anti-PD-L1) treatment. The receptors originated from a man between 50 and 59 years old with urothelial cancer.

This chain links TRBV6-6 with TRBJ1-5, with D unresolved. The germline gives CDR1 MNHNY, CDR2 SVGAGI (reference sequence). V was trimmed by 7 bases and J by 0 bases, leaving 10 bases between them. The CDR3 loop spans 14 amino acids. CDR3 DNA: TGTGCCAGCACCAACACGGGTAGCAATCAGCCCCAGCATTTT. This sequence encodes CASTNTGSNQPQHF.

V usage is TRBV19 and J usage is TRBJ2-7; 10 bases are a match to TRBD1. Per the germline V gene, CDR1 is LNHDA and CDR2 is SQIVND (reference sequence). The V and J ends lost 6 bases and 4 bases, in that order; junction bases with no gene match: 12. CDR3 length equals 16 residues. CDR3 DNA sequence: TGTGCCAGTAGCCTACTCCGGGACAGGGGAGGGTACGAGCAGTACGTC. It encodes CASSLLRDRGGYEQYV.

The V call is TRBV6-1, the J call TRBJ1-1, with D possibly TRBD1 on 6 matching bases. This CDR3 region has 14 residues. Trimming pared 2 bases from V and 9 bases from J, leaving 16 bases between. CDR1 is MNHNS, CDR2 SASEGT, per germline. CDR3: CASSEPAATGKAFF. The CDR3, as DNA: TGTGCCAGCAGTGAACCGGCCGCTACAGGGAAAGCTTTCTTT.

This clone was detected a few times. The rearrangement links TRBV7-9 to TRBJ2-1; a possible D gene is TRBD1 (6 bases). Germline-derived CDR1 and CDR2 are SEHNR and FQNEAQ (reference sequence). With 5 bases removed from V and 7 bases from J, the gap between germline ends came to 15 bases. CDR3 size: 14 residues. The CDR3 loop reads CASSRAGEWNEQFF. The CDR3 DNA reads as TGTGCCAGCAGCCGTGCAGGGGAATGGAATGAGCAGTTCTTC. Combining the CDR3 with reference TRBV7-9 and TRBJ2-1 gives the whole variable domain DTGVSQNPRHKITKRGQNVTFRCDPISEHNRLYWYRQTLGQGPEFLTYFQNEAQLEKSRLLSDRFSAERPKGSFSTLEIQRTEQGDSAMYLCASSRAGEWNEQFFGPGTRLTVL.

The rearrangement uses TRBV5-6 and TRBJ2-1, with TRBD1 matching 8 bases. The CDR3 runs 14 residues. V trimming: 0 bases; J trimming: 11 bases; junction bases outside the gene matches: 7. Germline V lookup: CDR1 SGHDT, CDR2 YYEEEE. The CDR3 is CASSLDGTGLKQFF. The CDR3 DNA is TGTGCCAGCAGCTTGGACGGGACAGGCTTAAAGCAGTTCTTC.

This chain joins TRBV5-5 and TRBJ1-2, with unresolved D. The V end was cut by 2 bases, the J end by 8 bases, with 19 bases between. Germline-derived CDR1 and CDR2 are SGHKS and YYEKEE (reference sequence). The CDR3 has 15 amino acids. CDR3 sequence reads: CASSFLSGPLYGYTF. The CDR3 region has the DNA TGTGCCAGCAGCTTCTTAAGCGGACCACTCTACGGCTACACCTTC.

This chain links TRBV9 with TRBJ2-1; D not certain. Germline CDR1 is SGDLS and CDR2 is YYNGEE. The CDR3 totals 14 residues. The V and J ends lost 0 bases and 2 bases respectively, with 6 bases between them. CDR3: CASSVGGTYNEQFF. The CDR3, as DNA: TGTGCCAGCAGCGTAGGAGGCACCTACAATGAGCAGTTCTTC.

The chain employs TRBV7-8 and TRBJ1-2; TRBD1 aligns across 10 bases. The length of the CDR3 is 15 residues. V gave up 4 bases and J gave up 8 bases; unmatched junction bases: 10. CDR1 SGHVS and CDR2 FQNEAQ come from the germline V gene. As DNA, the CDR3 is TGTGCCAGCAGCTGGGATTCCGGGACAGGGGAGGGCTACACCTTC. Protein product: CASSWDSGTGEGYTF. Full variable domain (outside the CDR3, taken from reference TRBV7-8 and TRBJ1-2): GAGVSQSPRYKVAKRGQDVALRCDPISGHVSLFWYQQALGQGPEFLTYFQNEAQLDKSGLPSDRFFAERPEGSVSTLKIQRTQQEDSAVYLCASSWDSGTGEGYTFGSGTRLTVV.

The V and J genes are TRBV4-2 and TRBJ1-2; D call uncertain. The V and J ends lost 3 bases and 6 bases respectively, with 17 bases between them. The germline CDR1 and CDR2 sequences are LGHNA and YNFKEQ. The CDR3 loop spans 15 amino acids. The CDR3 sequence is CASSQTVREDNGYTF. The DNA of the CDR3 is TGTGCCAGCAGCCAGACCGTCCGGGAAGACAATGGCTACACCTTC.

The J gene is TRBJ1-5, the V gene TRBV5-8; D call uncertain. The V gene lost 1 base and the J gene lost 2 bases, with 7 bases spanning the gap. Germline lookup yields CDR1 SGHTS and CDR2 YDEGEE. The CDR3 runs 14 residues. This chain's CDR3 is CASSLRLRNQPQHF. Here the CDR3 DNA reads TGTGCCAGCAGCTTGCGTCTTCGCAATCAGCCCCAGCATTTT.

The chain couples TRBV28 to TRBJ1-4; D gene uncertain. V was pared by 3 bases and J by 4 bases, with 15 bases between. The CDR3 is 16 residues long. Germline lookup yields CDR1 MDHEN and CDR2 SYDVKM. CDR3 DNA: TGTGCCAGCAGTTTTCCTGGTCGTACAGATAATGAAAAACTGTTTTTT. Protein product: CASSFPGRTDNEKLFF.

The chain combines TRBV14 with TRBJ2-1; 11 bases align to TRBD2. Germline CDR1 SGHDN, CDR2 FVKESK. The CDR3 runs to 15 residues. V trimming: 4 bases; J trimming: 7 bases; junction bases outside the gene matches: 6. CDR3 amino acids: CASSPRLAGGNEQFF. CDR3 nucleotide sequence: TGTGCCAGCAGCCCCAGGCTAGCGGGGGGAAATGAGCAGTTCTTC.

The chain uses TRBV6-5 and TRBJ2-1; a weak D match, TRBD1 (6 bases). Trimming shortened V by 9 bases and J by 4 bases, and 19 bases separated the two germline ends. Looked up from germline, CDR1 is MNHEY and CDR2 is SVGAGI. CDR3 size: 15 residues. This chain's CDR3 is CASYNSGGGYNEQFF. The DNA of the CDR3 is TGTGCCAGTTACAACAGTGGGGGCGGATACAATGAGCAGTTCTTC.

This sequence joins TRBV20-1 and TRBJ1-1, with D unresolved. This CDR3 comprises 11 residues. Between the trimmed V and J ends, which lost 7 bases and 1 base, there was a span of 7 bases. Germline V gene data show CDR1 as DFQATT and CDR2 as SNEGSKA (reference sequence). CDR3 in amino acids: CSERKNTEAFF. In nucleotides, the CDR3 is TGCAGTGAGAGAAAGAACACTGAAGCTTTCTTT.

The rearrangement links TRBV30 to TRBJ2-7, with 13 bases matching TRBD2. V lost 4 bases to trimming and J lost 4 bases; unmatched junction nucleotides: 4. This CDR3 has 14 amino acids. Looked up from germline, CDR1 is GTSNPN and CDR2 is SVGIG (reference sequence). The CDR3 here is CAWTVGLAGYEQYF. DNA for the CDR3: TGTGCCTGGACTGTGGGACTAGCGGGGTACGAGCAGTACTTC. The variable domain in full, completed from reference TRBV30 and TRBJ2-7, reads SQTIHQWPATLVQPVGSPLSLECTVEGTSNPNLYWYRQAAGRGLQLLFYSVGIGQISSEVPQNLSASRPQDRQFILSSKKLLLSDSGFYLCAWTVGLAGYEQYFGPGTRLTVT.

This clone was seen just once. The chain uses TRBV9 and TRBJ1-6; D not resolved. CDR1 and CDR2 (germline): SGDLS, YYNGEE. Trimming removed 2 bases from V and 5 bases from J, with 5 bases in between. The CDR3 runs 13 residues. CDR3 nucleotides: TGTGCCAGCAGCGTCACTCATAATTCACCCCTCCACTTT. It translates to CASSVTHNSPLHF.

This clone showed up just once. The chain joins TRBV19 to TRBJ2-1, with TRBD1 matching over 12 bases. J was trimmed by 9 bases and V by 3 bases; bases with no gene match: 9. The CDR3 extends over 16 amino acids. Germline CDR1 is LNHDA and CDR2 is SQIVND (reference sequence). Here the CDR3 reads CASSILSGTGGLEQFF. Written as DNA, the CDR3 is TGTGCCAGTAGTATCTTATCCGGGACAGGGGGCCTTGAGCAGTTCTTC.

The CDR3 DNA sequence: TGTGCCAGCAGCCCCACAGACCGGCTGGATGGCTACACCTTC. This encodes CASSPTDRLDGYTF. The chain couples TRBV9 to TRBJ1-2; D gene ambiguous. Deletions cut 4 bases from V and 6 bases from J, with 16 bases between. In germline, CDR1 is SGDLS, CDR2 YYNGEE. The CDR3 consists of 14 residues.

The V and J genes are TRBV6-1 and TRBJ1-2; 8 bases line up with TRBD1. The germline V gene has CDR1 MNHNS and CDR2 SASEGT. Germline trimming cut 8 bases from V and 7 bases from J; bases unmatched to any gene: 9. The CDR3 has 13 amino acids. The CDR3 bases are TGTGCCAGCGCGCGAGACAGGGGCGGTGGCTACACCTTC. It yields the protein CASARDRGGGYTF.

This clone is a singleton in its sample. V and J are TRBV5-4 and TRBJ2-1; TRBD2 matches 9 bases. The CDR3 sequence is 14 residues long. The trim removed 2 bases at V and 7 bases at J, leaving 4 bases unmatched. From germline, CDR1 is SGHNT and CDR2 YYREEE (reference sequence). The CDR3 loop is CASSLGGRVNEQFF. Written as DNA, the CDR3 is TGTGCCAGCAGCTTAGGCGGGAGGGTAAATGAGCAGTTCTTC.

The CDR3: CASSNRGRSEQYF. CDR3 DNA: TGTGCCAGCAGCAACAGGGGGCGAAGCGAGCAGTACTTC. The chain couples TRBV14 to TRBJ2-7; 9 bases match TRBD1. The CDR3 totals 13 residues. The germline V gene encodes CDR1 SGHDN and CDR2 FVKESK. The V and J ends lost 5 bases and 6 bases, in that order; junction bases with no gene match: 5.

In nucleotides, the CDR3 is TGTGCCAGCATCCAGGGTGGGGCGAACACTGAAGCTTTCTTT. Translating it yields CASIQGGANTEAFF. V is TRBV6-5 and J is TRBJ1-1; possibly TRBD1 for D (5 bases). V shed 7 bases and J shed 1 base, with 13 bases lying between them. CDR1 is MNHEY, CDR2 SVGAGI, per germline. The CDR3 totals 14 residues.

This clone has only a few counts. This chain joins TRBV30 and TRBJ2-7; D perhaps matches TRBD2 (6 bases). V gave up 4 bases and J gave up 0 bases, with 16 bases separating them. CDR3 length: 15 amino acids. CDR1 is GTSNPN and CDR2 is SVGIG in the germline V gene (reference sequence). The CDR3 bases are TGTGCCTGGACCCCACTGGCGGGGAGCTCCTACGAGCAGTACTTC. Amino acids: CAWTPLAGSSYEQYF.